In its sample, the clone carrying this T cell receptor beta chain was seen once. The target antigen is unknown. Expressed TCRB transcripts got sequenced, as all isolated RNA was reverse transcribed. Profiled with immunoSEQ multiplex PCR; TCRdb holds only in-frame clones, not every one. The sample carries hundreds of thousands of clones, around 16% recorded once. This entry comes from a study of beta chain features in type 1 diabetes. Turning to the study itself: Sorted cells from all samples, numbering almost 110 million, were examined.

Study-wide results and limits: Type 1 diabetes patients showed fewer insertions and more deletions at VDJ junctions. The influence of HLA type on TCRB rearrangement stayed undetermined. When Type 1 diabetes patients were examined, their TCRB CDR3s proved moderately but significantly shorter in all four CD4+ subsets.

The receptor was derived from a young man in good health. The sequenced sample was naive CD4+ T cells from blood.

The CDR3 protein is CASSVGADSNQPQHF. Here the CDR3 DNA reads TGTGCCAGCAGCGTAGGGGCAGATAGCAATCAGCCCCAGCATTTT. The rearrangement links TRBV9 to TRBJ1-5; D ambiguous. The germline V gene has CDR1 SGDLS and CDR2 YYNGEE. Trimming stripped 0 bases from V and 0 bases from J, with 7 bases between. The CDR3 is 15 amino acids.